The clone carrying this TCR beta chain appeared many times. Its antigen is not identified. With the read ending 3 residues before the CDR3 end, the germline J gene is used to fill in that end. Each donor provided about 5 to 8 ml of heparinized whole blood. Sequenced by immunoSEQ multiplex PCR; TCRdb stores in-frame clones only, minus some. The sample has about 81,000 clones, none seen only once. This record comes from a study of T cell clonality in common variable immunodeficiency. Study-level results: CVID subjects shared fewer TCRbeta clones than healthy controls did. T cell subpopulation sequencing would be needed to explain CVID clonality. Patient heterogeneity in the CVID cohort limited correlations between repertoire features and clinical complications.

Germline CDR1 and CDR2: SQVTM and ANQGSEA. CDR3 size: 14 residues. The ends were cut back, 3 bases at V and 5 bases at J, with 13 bases in the middle. The material sequenced was peripheral blood mononuclear cells. The chain carries TRBV29-1 and TRBJ2-2; a weak D match, TRBD2 (6 bases). The source is a person aged 18-69 years in good health. The sequenced part of the CDR3 DNA is TGCAGCGTTGACCCAGGGAGGATGACCGGGGAG. Its protein is CSVDPGRMTGE. The complete CDR3 sequence is CSVDPGRMTGELFF.